These T cell receptor beta chains were read from a single sample in a study of blood T cells in healthy people across ages. MiXCR, run by TCRdb on the 5' RACE reads, gives a single entry per CDR3 protein. Found here are around 600,000 distinct CDR3 sequences, more than 45% of them singletons; the top ten hold 20% to 25%. Sequencing input: blood. The source is an elderly man in good health. Each CDR3 is given with its conserved first and last residue. D genes are given only for firm matches. Some rows mark clone size as missing; the rest say once, few, many or name a class of expanded clone.

few	TRBD1	TRBV6-2/TRBV6-3	14	TRBJ1-4	TGTGCCAGCAGGGCGACAGGGGGAAGAGAAAAACTGTTTTTT	CASRATGGREKLFF
NA	NA	TRBV7-2	15	TRBJ2-7	TGTGCCAGCAGCTTAGGCCAGGGAGAAAGTTACGAGCAGTACTTC	CASSLGQGESYEQYF
NA	NA	TRBV20-1	11	TRBJ2-5	TGCAGTGCTAGTCAACGAGAGACCCAGTACTTC	CSASQRETQYF
once	NA	TRBV6-2/TRBV6-3	12	TRBJ2-3	TGTGCCAGCAGTGAATATTTGGGGAAGCAGTATTTT	CASSEYLGKQYF
NA	TRBD2	TRBV20-1	15	TRBJ2-7	TGCAGTGCTAGTATAGTGTCTAGCGGGAGCTATGAGCAGTACTTC	CSASIVSSGSYEQYF
NA	TRBD1	TRBV7-6	16	TRBJ2-5	TGTGCCAGCAGCTCCGGATATTCAGGGGGCCTAGAGACCCAGTACTTC	CASSSGYSGGLETQYF
few	NA	TRBV6-2/TRBV6-3	16	TRBJ2-1	TGTGCCAGCAGTTACGGGGGGCGGGAGAGCTACAATGAGCAGTTCTTC	CASSYGGRESYNEQFF
once	TRBD2	TRBV3-1	16	TRBJ2-3	TGTGCCAGCAGCAGGGGGGTAGCGGGGGGGCCAGATACGCAGTATTTT	CASSRGVAGGPDTQYF
few	TRBD1	TRBV27	15	TRBJ2-7	TGTGCCAGCAGTTGGGCCGGGACAGGGACCTACGAGCAGTACTTC	CASSWAGTGTYEQYF
few	TRBD2	TRBV5-5	17	TRBJ2-5	TGTGCCAGCAGCTTGGGGTTCGGGACTAGCGGTTCGGAGACCCAGTACTTC	CASSLGFGTSGSETQYF
many	NA	TRBV4-3	20	TRBJ2-3	TGCGCCAGCAGCCAAGAAATAAGTATACTTCGACAGACCAGCACAGATACGCAGTATTTT	CASSQEISILRQTSTDTQYF
few	TRBD2	TRBV2	16	TRBJ2-1	TGTGCCAGCAGCCGCTGGGGTAGCGGGACCCGCAATGAGCAGTTCTTC	CASSRWGSGTRNEQFF
NA	TRBD1	TRBV5-1	19	TRBJ1-1	TGCGCCAGCAGCTTGACCCCCGACAGGGGGCCGGAGGTCAACACTGAAGCTTTCTTT	CASSLTPDRGPEVNTEAFF
few	TRBD2	TRBV12-3/TRBV12-4	15	TRBJ2-7	TGTGCCAGCTCCGACGGGACTAGCGGGACCTACGAGCAGTACTTC	CASSDGTSGTYEQYF
few	TRBD1	TRBV7-9	14	TRBJ1-5	TGTGCCAGCAGCTTGGGACAGGGGGATCAGCCCCAGCATTTT	CASSLGQGDQPQHF
NA	TRBD2	TRBV10-3	14	TRBJ2-7	TGTGCCATCAGGGCGACTAGCGGGTCCTACGAGCAGTACTTC	CAIRATSGSYEQYF